Listed below are T cell receptor beta chains from one sample, sequenced in a study of T cells after yellow fever vaccination. TCRdb itself ran the 5' RACE reads through MiXCR, one entry per CDR3 protein. This sample has roughly 170,000 distinct CDR3 sequences, with 6.2% found just once. Sequencing was performed on CD4+ T cells sorted from PBMCs, taken on the day of the first yellow fever vaccination. These receptors were obtained from a man in his late teens or twenties who received the YFV17D yellow fever vaccine. CDR3s include the opening cysteine and the closing phenylalanine or tryptophan. The D gene is left open where the match is weak. Some rows have no size entry. The others give once, few or many, or a class for an expanded clone.

CDR3: CATSDFGTGGSDTQYF
DNA: TGTGCCACCAGTGATTTTGGGACAGGGGGATCAGATACGCAGTATTTT
length: 16
D: TRBD1
size: many
J: TRBJ2-3
V: TRBV24-1

CDR3: CASRQSTNTGELFF
DNA: TGTGCCAGCAGACAATCCACGAACACCGGGGAGCTGTTTTTT
length: 14
D: -
size: many
J: TRBJ2-2
V: TRBV9

CDR3: CASSARGGSTDTQYF
DNA: TGTGCCAGCAGTGCCAGGGGGGGCTCGACAGATACGCAGTATTTT
length: 15
D: -
size: many
J: TRBJ2-3
V: TRBV6-4

CDR3: CASSTPSGGETQYF
DNA: TGCGCCAGCAGTACCCCCAGCGGGGGGGAGACCCAGTACTTC
length: 14
D: TRBD2
size: many
J: TRBJ2-5
V: TRBV5-1

CDR3: CSGQGQTNTEAFF
DNA: TGCAGCGGCCAGGGTCAGACGAACACTGAAGCTTTCTTT
length: 13
D: -
size: few
J: TRBJ1-1
V: TRBV29-1

CDR3: CASSQTGRNGYTF
DNA: TGTGCCAGCAGCCAGACAGGGCGGAATGGCTACACCTTC
length: 13
D: TRBD1
size: -
J: TRBJ1-2
V: TRBV3-1

CDR3: CASLRGATDTQYF
DNA: TGTGCCAGCTTGCGGGGGGCCACAGATACGCAGTATTTT
length: 13
D: TRBD2
size: many
J: TRBJ2-3
V: TRBV12-3/TRBV12-4

CDR3: CASSVRGDQPQHF
DNA: TGTGCCAGCAGCGTAAGGGGGGATCAGCCCCAGCATTTT
length: 13
D: -
size: many
J: TRBJ1-5
V: TRBV7-2

CDR3: CASSYSLIPSTGSNQPQHF
DNA: TGTGCCAGCAGTTACTCGTTGATTCCCTCTACGGGCAGCAATCAGCCCCAGCATTTT
length: 19
D: -
size: few
J: TRBJ1-5
V: TRBV6-2/TRBV6-3

CDR3: CSGQTGNTEAFF
DNA: TGCAGCGGACAGACAGGGAACACTGAAGCTTTCTTT
length: 12
D: -
size: many
J: TRBJ1-1
V: TRBV29-1

CDR3: CASSPSWDRGGEQYF
DNA: TGCGCCAGCAGCCCGAGCTGGGACAGGGGAGGCGAGCAGTACTTC
length: 15
D: TRBD1
size: many
J: TRBJ2-7
V: TRBV5-1

CDR3: CASSLDPGAMETQYF
DNA: TGCGCCAGCAGCTTGGATCCGGGGGCCATGGAGACCCAGTACTTC
length: 15
D: -
size: many
J: TRBJ2-5
V: TRBV5-1

CDR3: CASSLGQGQGQETQYF
DNA: TGTGCCAGCAGCTTGGGCCAGGGACAGGGACAAGAGACCCAGTACTTC
length: 16
D: TRBD1
size: -
J: TRBJ2-5
V: TRBV7-2

CDR3: CASSFPDRGQDGELFF
DNA: TGCGCCAGCAGCTTCCCGGACAGGGGGCAGGACGGGGAGCTGTTTTTT
length: 16
D: TRBD1
size: -
J: TRBJ2-2
V: TRBV5-1

CDR3: CASSNRDATTFNYGYTF
DNA: TGTGCCAGTAGCAATCGGGACGCAACTACGTTTAACTATGGCTACACCTTC
length: 17
D: -
size: few
J: TRBJ1-2
V: TRBV19

CDR3: CASSSFIGLTTDTQYF
DNA: TGTGCCAGCTCGTCCTTTATTGGACTCACCACAGATACGCAGTATTTT
length: 16
D: -
size: many
J: TRBJ2-3
V: TRBV12-3/TRBV12-4

CDR3: CASSLTDGNF
DNA: TGTGCCAGCAGCTTGACGGATGGGAACTTC
length: 10
D: -
size: few
J: TRBJ1-2
V: TRBV5-4

CDR3: CASSFLAGTDTQYF
DNA: TGCGCCAGCAGCTTCCTAGCGGGGACAGATACGCAGTATTTT
length: 14
D: TRBD2
size: many
J: TRBJ2-3
V: TRBV5-1